This TCR beta chain was identified in a study of cytomegalovirus exposure and HLA in healthy donors. Study-wide results and limits: Some TCR beta chains (roughly 150 of them) were listed as cytomegalovirus-associated.

PCR used 60 Vbeta primers and 13 Jbeta primers. Sequencing was performed with immunoSEQ multiplex PCR; in TCRdb, only in-frame clones are kept and a portion is missing. The repertoire includes about 150,000 clones, roughly 77% of them detected once, and less than 10% sits in the top ten. This clone has only one observation. Its antigen is not identified. This CDR3 contains 14 residues. The V end was cut by 1 base, the J end by 3 bases, with 10 bases between. The germline V gene has CDR1 SEHNR and CDR2 FQNEAQ (reference sequence). Sequencing was performed on PBMCs. This receptor was identified in a young man in good health and CMV-seropositive. The chain has TRBV7-9 and TRBJ2-7, with D unclear. DNA of the CDR3: TGTGCCAGCAGCTTAGGGGCGTTTGGCTACGAGCAGTACTTC. Translated: CASSLGAFGYEQYF.